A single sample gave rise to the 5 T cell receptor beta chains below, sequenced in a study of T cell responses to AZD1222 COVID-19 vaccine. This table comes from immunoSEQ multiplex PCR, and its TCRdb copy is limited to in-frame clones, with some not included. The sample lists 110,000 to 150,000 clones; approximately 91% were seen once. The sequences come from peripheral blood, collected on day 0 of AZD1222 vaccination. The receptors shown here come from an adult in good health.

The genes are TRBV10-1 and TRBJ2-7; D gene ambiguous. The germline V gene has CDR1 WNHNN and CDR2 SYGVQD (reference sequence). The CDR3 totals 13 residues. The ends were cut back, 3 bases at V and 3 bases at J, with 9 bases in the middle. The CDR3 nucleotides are TGCGCCAGCAGTGAAGCCCCCCACTACGAGCAGTACTTC. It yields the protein CASSEAPHYEQYF.

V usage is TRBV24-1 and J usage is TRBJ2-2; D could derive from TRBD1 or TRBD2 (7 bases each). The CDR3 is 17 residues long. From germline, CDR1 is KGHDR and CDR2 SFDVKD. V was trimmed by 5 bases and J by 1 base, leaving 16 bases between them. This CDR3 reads CATSGPSRGGNTGELFF. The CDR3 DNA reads TGTGCCACCAGTGGCCCGAGCAGGGGGGGGAACACCGGGGAGCTGTTTTTT.

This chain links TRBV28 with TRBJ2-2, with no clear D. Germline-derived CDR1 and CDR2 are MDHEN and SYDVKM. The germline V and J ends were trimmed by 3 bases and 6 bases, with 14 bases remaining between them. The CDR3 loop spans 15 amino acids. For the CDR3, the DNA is TGTGCCAGCAGTTTGTGGCGAGTTGGTTCCGGGGAGCTGTTTTTT. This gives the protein CASSLWRVGSGELFF.

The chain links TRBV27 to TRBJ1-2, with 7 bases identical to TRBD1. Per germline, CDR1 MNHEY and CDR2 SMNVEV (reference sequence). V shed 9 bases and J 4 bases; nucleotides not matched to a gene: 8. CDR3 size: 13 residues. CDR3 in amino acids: CASRGRGGYGYTF. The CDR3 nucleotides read TGTGCCAGTAGGGGGCGGGGCGGCTATGGCTACACCTTC.

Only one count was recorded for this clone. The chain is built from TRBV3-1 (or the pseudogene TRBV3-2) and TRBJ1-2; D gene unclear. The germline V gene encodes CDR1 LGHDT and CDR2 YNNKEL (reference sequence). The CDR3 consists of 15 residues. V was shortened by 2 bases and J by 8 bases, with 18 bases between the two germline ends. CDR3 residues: CASSQLKPGSDGYTF. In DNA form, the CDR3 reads TGTGCCAGCAGCCAATTAAAACCGGGGAGCGACGGCTACACCTTC.